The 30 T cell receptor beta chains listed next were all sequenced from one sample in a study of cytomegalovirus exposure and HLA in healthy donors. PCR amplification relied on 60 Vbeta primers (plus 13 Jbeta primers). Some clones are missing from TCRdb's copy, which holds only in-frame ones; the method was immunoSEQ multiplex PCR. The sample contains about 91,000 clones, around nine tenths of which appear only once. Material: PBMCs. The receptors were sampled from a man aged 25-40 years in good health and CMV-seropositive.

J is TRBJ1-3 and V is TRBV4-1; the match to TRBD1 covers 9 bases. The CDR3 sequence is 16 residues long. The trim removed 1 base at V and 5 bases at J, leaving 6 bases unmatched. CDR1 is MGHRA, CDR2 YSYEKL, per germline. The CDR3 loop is CASSQVGGQGRNTIYF. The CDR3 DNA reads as TGCGCCAGCAGCCAAGTAGGCGGACAGGGGCGAAACACCATATATTTT.

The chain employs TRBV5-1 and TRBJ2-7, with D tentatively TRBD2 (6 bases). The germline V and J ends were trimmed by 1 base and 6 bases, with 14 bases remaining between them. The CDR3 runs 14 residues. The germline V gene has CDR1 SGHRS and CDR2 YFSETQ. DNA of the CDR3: TGCGCCAGCAGCTTGAATACGGGGGAAGGCGAGCAGTACTTC. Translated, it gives CASSLNTGEGEQYF.

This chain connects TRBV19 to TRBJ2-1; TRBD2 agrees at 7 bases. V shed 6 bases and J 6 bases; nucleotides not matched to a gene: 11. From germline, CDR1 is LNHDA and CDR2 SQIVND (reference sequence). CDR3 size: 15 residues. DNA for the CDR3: TGTGCCAGTAGCCCTCCTAGCGGCTCACTCAATGAGCAGTTCTTC. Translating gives CASSPPSGSLNEQFF.

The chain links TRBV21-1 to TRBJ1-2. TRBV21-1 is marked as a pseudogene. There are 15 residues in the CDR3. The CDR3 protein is CASSKDPNFLYGYTF. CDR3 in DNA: TGTGCCAGCAGCAAAGATCCCAACTTCCTCTATGGCTACACCTTC.

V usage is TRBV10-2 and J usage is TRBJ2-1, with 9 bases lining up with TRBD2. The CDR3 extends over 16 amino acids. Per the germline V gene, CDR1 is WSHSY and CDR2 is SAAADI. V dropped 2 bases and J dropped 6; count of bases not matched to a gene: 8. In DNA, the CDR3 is TGCGCCAGCAGTGAGAGTGGGGCGGGGGGGGTCAATGAGCAGTTCTTC. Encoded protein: CASSESGAGGVNEQFF.

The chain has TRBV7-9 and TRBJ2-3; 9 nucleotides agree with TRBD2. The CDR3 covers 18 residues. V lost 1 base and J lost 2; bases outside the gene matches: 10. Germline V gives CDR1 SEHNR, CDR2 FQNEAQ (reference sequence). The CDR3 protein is CASSLGLLTSGDTDTQYF. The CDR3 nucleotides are TGTGCCAGCAGCTTAGGGTTACTGACTAGCGGAGACACAGATACGCAGTATTTT.

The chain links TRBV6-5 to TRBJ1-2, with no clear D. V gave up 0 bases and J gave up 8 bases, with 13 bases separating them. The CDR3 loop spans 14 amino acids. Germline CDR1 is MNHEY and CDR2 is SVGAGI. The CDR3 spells CASSYSIRVEGYTF. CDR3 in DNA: TGTGCCAGCAGTTACTCGATTCGGGTGGAAGGCTACACCTTC.

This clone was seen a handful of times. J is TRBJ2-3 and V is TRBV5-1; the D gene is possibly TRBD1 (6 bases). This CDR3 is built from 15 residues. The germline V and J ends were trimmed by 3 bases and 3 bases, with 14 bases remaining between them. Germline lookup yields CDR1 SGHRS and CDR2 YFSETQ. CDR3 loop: CASSYTGTMTDTQYF. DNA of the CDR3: TGCGCCAGCAGCTATACCGGGACAATGACAGATACGCAGTATTTT.

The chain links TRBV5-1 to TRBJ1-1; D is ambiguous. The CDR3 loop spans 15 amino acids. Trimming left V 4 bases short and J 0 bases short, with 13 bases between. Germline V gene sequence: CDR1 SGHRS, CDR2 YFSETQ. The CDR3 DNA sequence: TGCGCCAGCAGCGGGCCATTAAACATGAACACTGAAGCTTTCTTT. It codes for CASSGPLNMNTEAFF.

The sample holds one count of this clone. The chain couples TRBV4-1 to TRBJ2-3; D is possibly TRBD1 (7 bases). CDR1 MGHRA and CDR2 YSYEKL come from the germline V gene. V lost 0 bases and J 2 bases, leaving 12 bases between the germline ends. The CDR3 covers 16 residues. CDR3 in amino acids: CASSQERGQITDTQYF. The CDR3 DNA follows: TGCGCCAGCAGCCAAGAGCGGGGACAGATCACAGATACGCAGTATTTT.

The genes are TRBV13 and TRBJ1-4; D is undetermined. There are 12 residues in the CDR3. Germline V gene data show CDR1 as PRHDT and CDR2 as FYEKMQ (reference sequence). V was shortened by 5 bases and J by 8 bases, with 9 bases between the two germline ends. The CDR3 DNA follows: TGTGCCAGCAGCCTCCACGAGGAAAAACTGTTTTTT. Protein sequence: CASSLHEEKLFF.

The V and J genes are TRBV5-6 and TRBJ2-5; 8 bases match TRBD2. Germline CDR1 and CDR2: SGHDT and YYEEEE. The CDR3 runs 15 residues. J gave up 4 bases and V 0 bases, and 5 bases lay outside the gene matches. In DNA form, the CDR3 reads TGTGCCAGCAGCTTGGTTGCGGGAGGTCGAGAGACCCAGTACTTC. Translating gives CASSLVAGGRETQYF.

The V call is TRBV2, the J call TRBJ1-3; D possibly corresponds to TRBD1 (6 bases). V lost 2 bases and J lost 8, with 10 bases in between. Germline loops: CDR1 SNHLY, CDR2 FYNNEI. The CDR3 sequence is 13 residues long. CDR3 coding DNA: TGTGCCAGCAGTGAAATACAGGGACACACCATATATTTT. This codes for CASSEIQGHTIYF.

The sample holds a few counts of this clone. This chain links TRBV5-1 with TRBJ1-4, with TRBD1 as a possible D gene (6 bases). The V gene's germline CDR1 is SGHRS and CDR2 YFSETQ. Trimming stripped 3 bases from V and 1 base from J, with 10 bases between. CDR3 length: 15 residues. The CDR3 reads CASSWDTETNEKLFF. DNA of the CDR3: TGCGCCAGCAGCTGGGACACAGAAACTAATGAAAAACTGTTTTTT. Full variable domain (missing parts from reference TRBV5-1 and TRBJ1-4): KAGVTQTPRYLIKTRGQQVTLSCSPISGHRSVSWYQQTPGQGLQFLFEYFSETQRNKGNFPGRFSGRQFSNSRSEMNVSTLELGDSALYLCASSWDTETNEKLFFGSGTQLSVL.

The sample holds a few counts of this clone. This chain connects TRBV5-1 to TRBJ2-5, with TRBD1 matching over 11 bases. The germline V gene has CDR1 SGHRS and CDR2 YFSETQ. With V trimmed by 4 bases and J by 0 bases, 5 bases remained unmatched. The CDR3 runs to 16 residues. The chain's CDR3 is CASSTGTGGYQETQYF. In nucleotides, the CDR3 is TGCGCCAGCAGCACCGGGACAGGGGGGTACCAAGAGACCCAGTACTTC. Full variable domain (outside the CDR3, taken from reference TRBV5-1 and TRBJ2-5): KAGVTQTPRYLIKTRGQQVTLSCSPISGHRSVSWYQQTPGQGLQFLFEYFSETQRNKGNFPGRFSGRQFSNSRSEMNVSTLELGDSALYLCASSTGTGGYQETQYFGPGTRLLVL.

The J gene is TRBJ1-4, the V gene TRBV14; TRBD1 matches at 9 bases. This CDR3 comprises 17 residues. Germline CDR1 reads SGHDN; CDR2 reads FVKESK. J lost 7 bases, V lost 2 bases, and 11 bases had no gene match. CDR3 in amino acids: CASSQTGTGLFGEKLFF. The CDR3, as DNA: TGTGCCAGCAGCCAAACCGGGACAGGGTTATTCGGTGAAAAACTGTTTTTT.

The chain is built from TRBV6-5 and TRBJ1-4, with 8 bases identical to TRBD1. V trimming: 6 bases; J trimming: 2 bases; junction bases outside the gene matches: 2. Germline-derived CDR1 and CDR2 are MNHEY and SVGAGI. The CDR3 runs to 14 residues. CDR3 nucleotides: TGTGCCAGCAGCAGGACAGGGACTAATGAAAAACTGTTTTTT. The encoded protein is CASSRTGTNEKLFF.

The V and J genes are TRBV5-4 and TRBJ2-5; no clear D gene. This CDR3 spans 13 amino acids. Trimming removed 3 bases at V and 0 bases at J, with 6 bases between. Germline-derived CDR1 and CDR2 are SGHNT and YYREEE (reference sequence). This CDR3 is CASSSFYQETQYF. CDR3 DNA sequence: TGTGCCAGCAGCTCCTTTTACCAAGAGACCCAGTACTTC.

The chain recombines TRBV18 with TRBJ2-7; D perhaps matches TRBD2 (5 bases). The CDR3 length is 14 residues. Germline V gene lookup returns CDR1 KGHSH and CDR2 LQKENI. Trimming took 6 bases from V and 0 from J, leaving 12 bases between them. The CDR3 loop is CASSRSVTSYEQYF. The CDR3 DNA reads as TGTGCCAGCTCCCGTAGCGTTACCTCCTACGAGCAGTACTTC.

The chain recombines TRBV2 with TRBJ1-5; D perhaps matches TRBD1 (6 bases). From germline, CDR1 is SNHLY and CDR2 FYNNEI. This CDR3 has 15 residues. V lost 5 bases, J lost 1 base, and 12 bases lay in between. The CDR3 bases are TGTGCCAGCAGTCGGGGGGGGCTCAGCAATCAGCCCCAGCATTTT. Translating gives CASSRGGLSNQPQHF.

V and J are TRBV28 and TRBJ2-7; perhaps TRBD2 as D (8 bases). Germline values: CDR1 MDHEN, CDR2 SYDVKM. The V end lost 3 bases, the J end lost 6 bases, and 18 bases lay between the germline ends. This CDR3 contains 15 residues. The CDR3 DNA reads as TGTGCCAGCAGTTTTCTCGACAGGGCGGGAGGCGAGCAGTACTTC. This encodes CASSFLDRAGGEQYF.

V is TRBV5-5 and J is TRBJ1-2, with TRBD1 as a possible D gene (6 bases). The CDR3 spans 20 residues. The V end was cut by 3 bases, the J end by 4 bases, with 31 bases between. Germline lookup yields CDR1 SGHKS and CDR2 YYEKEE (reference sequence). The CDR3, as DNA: TGTGCCAGCAGCTGGAAGGGGGTGTTGAGCGAGACAGCGGCTGGCTATGGCTACACCTTC. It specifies CASSWKGVLSETAAGYGYTF.

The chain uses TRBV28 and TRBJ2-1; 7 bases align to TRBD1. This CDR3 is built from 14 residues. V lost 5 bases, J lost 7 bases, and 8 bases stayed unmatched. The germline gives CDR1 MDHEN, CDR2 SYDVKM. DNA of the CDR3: TGTGCCAGCAGTCCTCACAGGGGCCCGAATGAGCAGTTCTTC. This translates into CASSPHRGPNEQFF.

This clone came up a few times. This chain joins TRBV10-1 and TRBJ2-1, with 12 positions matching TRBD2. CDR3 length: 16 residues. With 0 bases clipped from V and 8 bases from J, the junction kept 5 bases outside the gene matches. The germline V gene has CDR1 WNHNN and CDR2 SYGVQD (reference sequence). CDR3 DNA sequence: TGCGCCAGCAGTGAGTCTGCTAGCGGGAGGGTACATGAGCAGTTCTTC. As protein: CASSESASGRVHEQFF.

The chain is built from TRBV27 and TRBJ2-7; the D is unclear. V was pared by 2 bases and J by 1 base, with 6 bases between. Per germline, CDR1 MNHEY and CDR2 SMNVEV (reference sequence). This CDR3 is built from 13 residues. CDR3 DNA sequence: TGTGCCAGCAGTTTAGGTCGGTCCTACGAGCAGTACTTC. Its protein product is CASSLGRSYEQYF.

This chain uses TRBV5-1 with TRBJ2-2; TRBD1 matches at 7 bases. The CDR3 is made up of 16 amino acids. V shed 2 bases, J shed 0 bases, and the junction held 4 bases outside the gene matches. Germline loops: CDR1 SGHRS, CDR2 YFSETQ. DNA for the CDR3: TGCGCCAGCAGCTTCTTTGGGACAGCGAACACCGGGGAGCTGTTTTTT. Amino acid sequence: CASSFFGTANTGELFF.

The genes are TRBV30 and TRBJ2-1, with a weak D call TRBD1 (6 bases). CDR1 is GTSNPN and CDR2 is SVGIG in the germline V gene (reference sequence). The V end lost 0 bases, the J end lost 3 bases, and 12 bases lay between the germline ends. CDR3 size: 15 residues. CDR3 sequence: CAWSVFWTDYNEQFF. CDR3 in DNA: TGTGCCTGGAGTGTCTTTTGGACAGACTACAATGAGCAGTTCTTC.

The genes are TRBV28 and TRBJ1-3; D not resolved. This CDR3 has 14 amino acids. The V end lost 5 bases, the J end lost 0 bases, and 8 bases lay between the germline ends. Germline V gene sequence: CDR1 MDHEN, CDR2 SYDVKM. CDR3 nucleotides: TGTGCCAGCAGTATACAGAGCTCTGGAAACACCATATATTTT. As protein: CASSIQSSGNTIYF.

The CDR3 is CASSLGQQPTDTQYF. The CDR3 DNA follows: TGCGCCAGCAGCTTGGGACAGCAGCCCACAGATACGCAGTATTTT. The chain joins TRBV5-1 to TRBJ2-3, with TRBD1 as a possible D gene (5 bases). Looked up from germline, CDR1 is SGHRS and CDR2 is YFSETQ. V was shortened by 0 bases and J by 2 bases, with 10 bases between the two germline ends. This CDR3 contains 15 residues.

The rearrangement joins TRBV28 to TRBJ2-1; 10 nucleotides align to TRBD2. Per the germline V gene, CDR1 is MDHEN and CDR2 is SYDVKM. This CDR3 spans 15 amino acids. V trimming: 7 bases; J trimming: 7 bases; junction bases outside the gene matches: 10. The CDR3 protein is CASKSGAGGPNEQFF. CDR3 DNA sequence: TGTGCCAGCAAGAGCGGAGCGGGAGGGCCAAATGAGCAGTTCTTC.